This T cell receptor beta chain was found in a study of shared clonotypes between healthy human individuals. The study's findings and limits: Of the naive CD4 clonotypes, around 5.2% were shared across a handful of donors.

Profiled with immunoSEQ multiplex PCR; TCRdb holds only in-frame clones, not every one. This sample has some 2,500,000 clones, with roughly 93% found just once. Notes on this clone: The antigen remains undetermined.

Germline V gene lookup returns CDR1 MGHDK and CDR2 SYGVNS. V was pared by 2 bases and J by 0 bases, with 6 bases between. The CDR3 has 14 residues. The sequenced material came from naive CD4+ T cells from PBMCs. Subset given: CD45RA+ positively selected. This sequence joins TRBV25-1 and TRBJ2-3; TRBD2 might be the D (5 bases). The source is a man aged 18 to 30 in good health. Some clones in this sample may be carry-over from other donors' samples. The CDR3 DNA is TGTGCCAGCAGTGAAAGGAGGAGCACAGATACGCAGTATTTT. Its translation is CASSERRSTDTQYF.